These 17 T cell receptor beta chains came from one sample sequenced in a study of shared clonotypes between healthy human individuals. Assay used: immunoSEQ multiplex PCR; TCRdb lists only in-frame clones, some missing. The table lists over a million clones, approximately 97% of them singletons. The material sequenced was naive CD4+ T cells sorted from blood. Subset meaning: CD45RA+ positively selected. The receptor source for this set is a young man in good health.

The rearrangement joins TRBV6-5 to TRBJ1-2; 8 positions agree with TRBD1. This CDR3 is built from 14 residues. The trim removed 1 base at V and 5 bases at J, leaving 3 bases unmatched. Germline loops: CDR1 MNHEY, CDR2 SVGAGI. CDR3 in DNA: TGTGCCAGCAGTTACTTTAGGACAGGGTATGGCTACACCTTC. This gives the protein CASSYFRTGYGYTF.

The CDR3 is CASSLLRLAGSGPVNEQFF. CDR3 coding DNA: TGTGCCAGCAGCTTACTGAGACTAGCGGGATCCGGCCCGGTTAATGAGCAGTTCTTC. The chain links TRBV7-8 to TRBJ2-1; 11 bases agree with TRBD2. Germline CDR1 and CDR2: SGHVS and FQNEAQ. The CDR3 runs 19 residues. The trim removed 2 bases at V and 7 bases at J, leaving 16 bases unmatched. The variable domain in full, completed from reference TRBV7-8 and TRBJ2-1, reads GAGVSQSPRYKVAKRGQDVALRCDPISGHVSLFWYQQALGQGPEFLTYFQNEAQLDKSGLPSDRFFAERPEGSVSTLKIQRTQQEDSAVYLCASSLLRLAGSGPVNEQFFGPGTRLTVL.

The chain has TRBV15 and TRBJ2-1; possibly TRBD2 for D (5 bases). The CDR3 has 12 amino acids. The V gene lost 1 base and the J gene lost 10 bases, with 8 bases spanning the gap. The germline CDR1 and CDR2 sequences are LNHNV and YYDKDF (reference sequence). CDR3 sequence: CATSRASGEQFF. Here the CDR3 DNA reads TGTGCCACCAGCAGAGCCTCGGGAGAGCAGTTCTTC.

The chain uses TRBV5-1 and TRBJ2-5; D is perhaps TRBD1 or TRBD2 (8 bases each). V was trimmed by 1 base and J by 2 bases, leaving 33 bases between them. The CDR3 sequence is 22 residues long. The germline V gene has CDR1 SGHRS and CDR2 YFSETQ. This CDR3 is CASSLRQGATTKWTSPQETQYF. The CDR3 DNA is TGCGCCAGCAGCTTGCGGCAGGGGGCTACAACAAAATGGACTAGCCCACAAGAGACCCAGTACTTC.

J is TRBJ1-2 and V is TRBV5-1; D gene unclear. Germline CDR1 is SGHRS and CDR2 is YFSETQ. The V gene lost 3 bases and the J gene lost 2 bases, with 11 bases spanning the gap. The CDR3 runs 14 residues. CDR3 amino acids: CASSWAGRNYGYTF. The CDR3 region has the DNA TGCGCCAGCAGCTGGGCGGGCAGGAACTATGGCTACACCTTC.

The chain combines TRBV7-3 with TRBJ1-1, with D hard to call. V lost 0 bases and J 1 base, leaving 3 bases between the germline ends. The CDR3 runs 13 residues. Germline values: CDR1 SGHTA, CDR2 FQGTGA. The chain's CDR3 is CASSLTSNTEAFF. CDR3 nucleotide sequence: TGTGCCAGCAGCTTAACGTCGAACACTGAAGCTTTCTTT.

The J gene is TRBJ2-7, the V gene TRBV12-2. TRBV12-2 is an annotated pseudogene. This CDR3 comprises 14 residues. Here the CDR3 DNA reads TGTGCAAGTCGCCCCCGGGGCCTGAGCTACGAGCAGTACTTC. Translated, it gives CASRPRGLSYEQYF.

The V and J genes are TRBV7-8 and TRBJ1-5; the D is unclear. V was pared by 3 bases and J by 0 bases, with 9 bases between. The CDR3 spans 15 residues. CDR1 and CDR2 from the germline V gene are SGHVS and FQNEAQ. The CDR3 nucleotides are TGTGCCAGCAGCTTCCCGGGAGTTAGCAATCAGCCCCAGCATTTT. Translation gives CASSFPGVSNQPQHF. The whole variable domain, filled in from reference TRBV7-8 and TRBJ1-5, reads GAGVSQSPRYKVAKRGQDVALRCDPISGHVSLFWYQQALGQGPEFLTYFQNEAQLDKSGLPSDRFFAERPEGSVSTLKIQRTQQEDSAVYLCASSFPGVSNQPQHFGDGTRLSIL.

The gene calls are TRBV7-9 and TRBJ2-1; 8 bases are shared with TRBD1. V lost 7 bases to trimming and J lost 5 bases; unmatched junction nucleotides: 7. Germline V gene data show CDR1 as SEHNR and CDR2 as FQNEAQ (reference sequence). There are 14 residues in the CDR3. The CDR3 DNA sequence: TGTGCCAGCACCGGACAGGGTGGCCACAATGAGCAGTTCTTC. Its translation: CASTGQGGHNEQFF.

The CDR3 loop is CASNLGGVNEQFF. In DNA, the CDR3 is TGTGCCAGCAATCTAGGTGGGGTAAATGAGCAGTTCTTC. This chain joins TRBV2 and TRBJ2-1, with D uncertain. V was cut by 7 bases and J by 7 bases, with 14 bases left in between. The CDR3 is 13 amino acids. Germline CDR1 and CDR2: SNHLY and FYNNEI. Together with reference TRBV2 and TRBJ2-1, the CDR3 gives the full variable domain: EPEVTQTPSHQVTQMGQEVILRCVPISNHLYFYWYRQILGQKVEFLVSFYNNEISEKSEIFDDQFSVERPDGSNFTLKIRSTKLEDSAMYFCASNLGGVNEQFFGPGTRLTVL.

CDR3 in DNA: TGCGCCAGCAGCCAAGATCTCTTAGGGGTCGGCTACGAGCAGTACTTC. As protein: CASSQDLLGVGYEQYF. The gene calls are TRBV4-3 and TRBJ2-7; weak D call: TRBD1 (5 bases). Germline V gene lookup returns CDR1 LGHNA and CDR2 YSLEER. Between the trimmed V and J ends, which lost 0 bases and 3 bases, there was a span of 15 bases. The CDR3 is made up of 16 amino acids.

This clone came up once. The chain uses TRBV11-1 and TRBJ2-5, with 9 bases identical to TRBD1. Losses at the gene ends were 5 bases for V and 4 bases for J; bases not matched to a gene: 8. Germline CDR1 and CDR2: SGHAT and FQDESV (reference sequence). The CDR3 sequence is 15 residues long. CDR3 in DNA: TGTGCCAGCAGCGCCGGGACAGGGAATCGAGAGACCCAGTACTTC. Its protein product is CASSAGTGNRETQYF.

Written as DNA, the CDR3 is TGCGCCAGCAGCTTTAGACAGGGGCCAACTAATGAAAAACTGTTTTTT. This sequence encodes CASSFRQGPTNEKLFF. This rearrangement joins TRBV5-1 to TRBJ1-4; TRBD1 agrees at 8 bases. Per the germline V gene, CDR1 is SGHRS and CDR2 is YFSETQ. V was clipped by 2 bases and J by 0 bases; unmatched bases: 3. The CDR3 runs to 16 residues.

Comment on this clone: Other DNA sequences in this specimen translate into the identical CDR3. The chain joins TRBV18 to TRBJ1-1, with TRBD1 identical over 7 bases. J was trimmed by 1 base and V by 4 bases; bases with no gene match: 0. The CDR3 has 13 amino acids. The germline V gene has CDR1 KGHSH and CDR2 LQKENI. CDR3 bases: TGTGCCAGCTCACGACAGGGGAACACTGAAGCTTTCTTT. Amino acids: CASSRQGNTEAFF.

The genes are TRBV19 and TRBJ1-2, with D unclear. V dropped 8 bases and J dropped 6 bases, with 13 bases sitting between them. Germline CDR1 and CDR2: LNHDA and SQIVND (reference sequence). The CDR3 length is 12 residues. The CDR3 DNA sequence: TGTGCCAGTTATCGAGGGCGTAATGGCTACACCTTC. Protein: CASYRGRNGYTF.

The V gene is TRBV18, the J gene TRBJ2-5; 9 nucleotides align to TRBD1. CDR3 length: 15 amino acids. CDR1 is KGHSH and CDR2 is LQKENI in the germline V gene. Germline trimming cut 0 bases from V and 4 bases from J; bases unmatched to any gene: 3. The CDR3 DNA follows: TGTGCCAGCTCACCACCGAGGACAGGGGTAGAGACCCAGTACTTC. This encodes CASSPPRTGVETQYF.

The chain employs TRBV7-3 and TRBJ2-1; D is ambiguous. Trimming removed 6 bases at V and 8 bases at J, with 14 bases between. Germline CDR1 and CDR2: SGHTA and FQGTGA. This CDR3 comprises 13 residues. The CDR3, as DNA: TGTGCCAGCAGTTATGAATCTTTCCATGAGCAGTTCTTC. Its protein is CASSYESFHEQFF.